This record covers a single TCR beta chain. It has no known antigen specificity. No per-base quality is available; no much larger clone lies one base away. This sample was included in a study of identical twins (dated by TCRdb to 2016 to 2018). About the full investigation: To test whether fetal clonotypes persist, this study deep-sequenced TCR alpha and beta repertoires from monozygotic twins, from unrelated adults of various ages, and from cord blood. Replicate twin experiments were performed at different times using different library preparation protocols to rule out contamination. The investigation overall reported the following: Because the same donors could not be followed over many years, the conclusions relied on cross-sectional statistical analysis. Excess twin sharing in beta out-of-frame sequences was weaker because fewer shared sequences lowered the signal-to-noise ratio. In monozygotic twins, recombination models systematically underestimated out-of-frame TCR alpha sharing, but the models matched the sharing seen between unrelated individuals. Compared with coincidental sharing between unrelated individuals, out-of-frame TCR alpha sequences shared between twins had an excess of sequences with low generation probability. Fewer insertions were carried by abundant cord blood beta clonotypes, a similar but weaker trend appeared in young adult naive repertoires, and no such trend appeared in memory repertoires. Zero-insertion analyses could be partly confounded by invariant T cells such as MAIT and iNKT, although diverse VJ usage argued against such confounding for most clonotypes.

The library relied on 5' RACE. Sequencing used an Illumina HiSeq 2000. A universal primer binding site was added through template switching, and the final cDNA carried a unique molecular identifier so that TCR cDNA molecules could be counted accurately. First-strand cDNA for TCR alpha and beta chains was synthesized from specific primers in the conserved constant-segment region. To control for contamination, every cDNA library was double barcoded, receiving both a SMART-Mk sample barcode and Illumina barcodes. Two successive PCR steps introduced TruSeq adapter sequences along with Illumina sample barcodes. The Illumina HiSeq platform was used with custom primers to sequence TCR alpha and beta cDNA libraries. In the original analysis: MiGEC was used to process raw reads and extract unique molecular identifiers, and MiXCR was used to find CDR3 positions. For each individual, recombination models were inferred using an EM algorithm with the repgenHMM and IGoR tools. Shared clonotypes were analyzed with the tcR package in R, and sharing was normalized by the product of cloneset sizes. To study raw recombination without the effects of thymic and clonal selection, out-of-frame nonproductive sequences were analyzed. TCRdb reanalyzed the raw reads on its own, using fastp at Q25 for trimming and MiXCR for clone calling, and kept in-frame beta chains. Entries that share a CDR3 protein sequence are merged under the most common genes and DNA. The V and J calls come from TCRdb's annotation, not from the publication. In all, the sample holds 400,000 to 550,000 distinct CDR3 sequences, and roughly an eighth of those were seen once. The top ten hold approximately 0.98% of the sample.

Every donor in the study was a healthy Caucasian. The twin cohort consisted of three pairs of female monozygotic twins, all aged roughly 18 to 30 years. Positive isolation kits from Invitrogen were used to isolate CD4+ and CD8+ T cell populations. From the cysteine through the phenylalanine, the CDR3 covers 14 amino acids. Of the read, only the CDR3 DNA is kept; its 42 bases are in frame from base 1. V and J lose 2 bases and 2 bases, and a span of 13 bases separates them. The germline V gene (reference sequence) supplies CDR1 DFQATT and CDR2 SNEGSKA. The same data also contributed to another study, on yellow fever vaccine responses in identical twins. As described in the second report: The T cell response to vaccination in identical twins was reported by the authors to appear partly convergent and partly personalized. Focusing on identical twins, the study followed the T cell clones that responded to the vaccine, and did so with precision.

The material sequenced was CD4+ T cells sorted from blood. The sequence was collected from a woman aged 18-30 years in good health. The chain links TRBV20-1 with TRBJ2-7; too little of a D gene remains to name it. DNA sequence: TGCAGTGCTAGACGGTCAGAGATGCCCTACGAGCAGTACTTC. Translated, this gives CSARRSEMPYEQYF.